These T cell receptor beta chains were read from a single sample in a study of T cell responses to AZD1222 COVID-19 vaccine. TCRdb's table, derived via immunoSEQ multiplex PCR, lists solely in-frame clones and lacks some. Seen here are 150,000 or so clones, approximately 94% observed once, and the top ten hold 1.5% to 2%. Sequencing used peripheral blood, obtained on day 0 of AZD1222 vaccination. All receptors derive from an adult in good health. CDR3s include the opening cysteine and the closing phenylalanine or tryptophan. Fields, in order: CDR3 protein, clone size, V gene, J gene. Clone sizes are given selectively: once, few, many, or a class where the clone is expanded.

CASSLTGQGAHEQYF	-	TRBV7-9	TRBJ2-7
CASSPGTGARTDTQYF	-	TRBV7-3	TRBJ2-3
CATSRGGTRSVEQYF	-	TRBV15	TRBJ2-7
CASSVYTGSTDTQYF	-	TRBV9	TRBJ2-3
CASSPRTSGATWAGANVLTF	-	TRBV13	TRBJ2-6
CASSITGDTEAFF	-	TRBV7-3	TRBJ1-1
CASSPASGNHNEQFF	once	TRBV18	TRBJ2-1
CASSGYSQETQYF	-	TRBV2	TRBJ2-5
CASMRTPGGQQFF	-	TRBV2	TRBJ2-1
CASSNREDTEAFF	-	TRBV6-5	TRBJ1-1
CASSFTGPSSYEQYF	few	TRBV6-6	TRBJ2-7
CASTPGESTDTQYF	-	TRBV5-1	TRBJ2-3
CASSLETGNRGYTF	-	TRBV7-9	TRBJ1-2
CASSGVAGQETQYF	once	TRBV11-2	TRBJ2-5
CASSSEGGLGNTEAFF	-	TRBV7-2	TRBJ1-1
CASSQTGQGEGGYTF	-	TRBV7-9	TRBJ1-2
CASSLDEGGRARHEQYF	-	TRBV11-2	TRBJ2-7
CASSPLGIPYGYTF	-	TRBV11-2	TRBJ1-2
CASSAPSSVEQYF	-	TRBV9	TRBJ2-7
CASSSSTGGIGELFF	-	TRBV11-2	TRBJ2-2
CASSSKRGELFF	-	TRBV5-5	TRBJ2-2
CSVCRTGGMNTEAFF	-	TRBV29-1	TRBJ1-1
CASNLNRFYGYTF	-	TRBV28	TRBJ1-2
CASSPRGPGNNEQFF	-	TRBV7-9	TRBJ2-1
CASSYSGTGFGYTF	-	TRBV6-6	TRBJ1-2
CASSPSGANVLTF	once	TRBV7-2	TRBJ2-6
CASSLLATYEQYF	-	TRBV5-6	TRBJ2-7
CASSITSGTDTQYF	-	TRBV11-3	TRBJ2-3
CASAILSGGNTGELFF	-	TRBV7-3	TRBJ2-2
CASSLGVGRPSGLDGYTF	-	TRBV7-9	TRBJ1-2
CASSPTGPLYGYTF	few	TRBV5-1	TRBJ1-2
CATSRDVQSRGYAGYTF	-	TRBV15	TRBJ1-2
CASSSLGVVTVSYEQYF	-	TRBV7-8	TRBJ2-7
CASSFGGIAAFGNQPQHF	-	TRBV5-8	TRBJ1-5
CAISGRGLGAPMDYTF	-	TRBV10-3	TRBJ1-2
CASRSGKGQFTDTQYF	-	TRBV6-6	TRBJ2-3
CASSQDLAGGQETQYF	-	TRBV3-1/TRBV3-2	TRBJ2-5
CASSVARASPYNEQFF	-	TRBV9	TRBJ2-1
CASSQHPGTYEQYF	-	TRBV3-1/TRBV3-2	TRBJ2-7
CASSPPLGNTEAFF	once	TRBV19	TRBJ1-1
CASSKGDSNQPQHF	-	TRBV5-5	TRBJ1-5
CASSLVGGLGTDTQYF	-	TRBV7-2	TRBJ2-3
CSASKKQGNSYEQYF	-	TRBV20-1	TRBJ2-7
CASSITEEGPQHF	once	TRBV19	TRBJ1-5
CASSEHVGLLF	-	TRBV2	TRBJ1-1
CASSPGTVGNTIYF	once	TRBV18	TRBJ1-3
CASSGAQNTEAFF	-	TRBV6-5	TRBJ1-1
CASRRVGLRLENTIYF	-	TRBV21-1	TRBJ1-3
CASSLEGPGQGKREAFF	-	TRBV14	TRBJ1-1
CASSSRIRNTEAFF	-	TRBV11-2	TRBJ1-1
CASSHSPRRANEKLFF	once	TRBV4-1	TRBJ1-4
CASSPSGILLNTGELFF	-	TRBV5-5	TRBJ2-2